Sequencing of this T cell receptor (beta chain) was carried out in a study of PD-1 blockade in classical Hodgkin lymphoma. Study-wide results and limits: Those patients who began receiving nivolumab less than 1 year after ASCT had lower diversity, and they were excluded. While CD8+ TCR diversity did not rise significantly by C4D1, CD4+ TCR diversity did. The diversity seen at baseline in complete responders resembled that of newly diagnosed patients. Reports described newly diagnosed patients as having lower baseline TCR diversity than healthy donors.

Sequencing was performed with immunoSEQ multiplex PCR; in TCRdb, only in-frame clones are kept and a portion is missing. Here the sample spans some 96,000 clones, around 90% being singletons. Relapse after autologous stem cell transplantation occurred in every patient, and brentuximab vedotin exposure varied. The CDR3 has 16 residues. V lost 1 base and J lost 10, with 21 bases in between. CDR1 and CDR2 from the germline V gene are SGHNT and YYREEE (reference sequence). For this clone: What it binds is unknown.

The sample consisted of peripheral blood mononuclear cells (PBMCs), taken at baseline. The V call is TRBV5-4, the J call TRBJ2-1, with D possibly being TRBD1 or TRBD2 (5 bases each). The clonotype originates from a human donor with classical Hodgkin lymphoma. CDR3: CASSLPRLGVSGEQFF. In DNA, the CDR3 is TGTGCCAGCAGCTTGCCGAGGCTAGGGGTCTCGGGGGAGCAGTTCTTC.